These T cell receptor beta chains were read from a single sample in a study of shared clonotypes between healthy human individuals. Assay used: immunoSEQ multiplex PCR; TCRdb lists only in-frame clones, some missing. The profile shows about 1.1 million clones, 60% to 80% of them singletons. The specimen was memory CD4+ T cells from PBMCs. These receptors originate from a man aged 18-30 years in good health. Some clones in this sample may be carry-over from other donors' samples. Both conserved end residues are part of each CDR3. The D gene is left open where the match is weak. Clone size is shown for a subset of rows, as once, few, many or a class of expanded clone.

clone_size d_call j_call v_call cdr3_nt cdr3_aa
- - TRBJ2-7 TRBV27 TGTGCCAGCAGTTTCCGTTGGACTTACACATCCTACGAGCAGTACTTC CASSFRWTYTSYEQYF
- - TRBJ1-5 TRBV28 TGTGCCAGCAGTTTATCACAGGGAGGTCAGCCCCAGCATTTT CASSLSQGGQPQHF
- - TRBJ2-1 TRBV6-5 TGTGCCAGCAGTTACCTTAAACGGAGCTCCTACAATGAGCAGTTCTTC CASSYLKRSSYNEQFF
- - TRBJ1-2 TRBV5-1 TGCGCCAGCAAATCCCCCTTCTATGGCTACACCTTC CASKSPFYGYTF
few TRBD1 TRBJ2-5 TRBV7-3 TGTGCCAGCAGCTTATCAGGGGGCGAGACCCAGTACTTC CASSLSGGETQYF
few - TRBJ1-2 TRBV30 TGTGCCTGGAGTGTACTTGTCACCTATGGCTACACCTTC CAWSVLVTYGYTF
- - TRBJ2-3 TRBV29-1 TGCAGCGTTAAGAGGACTCCCAGCACAGATACGCAGTATTTT CSVKRTPSTDTQYF
- - TRBJ2-7 TRBV4-2 TGTGCCAGCAGCCAAGCATCCCGCCAGGGGCAGTACGAGCAGTACTTC CASSQASRQGQYEQYF
- TRBD2 TRBJ2-7 TRBV7-2 TGTGCCAGCAGCACCTGGACTAGCGGGACCTACGAGCAGTACTTC CASSTWTSGTYEQYF
once TRBD2 TRBJ2-7 TRBV11-2 TGTGCCAGCAGCCTACTAGCGGGAGGGGCTGGGGGCAGCTACGAGCAGTACTTC CASSLLAGGAGGSYEQYF
- TRBD2 TRBJ2-7 TRBV2 TGTGCCAGCAGTCTACTAGCGGGAAGCGAGCAGTACTTC CASSLLAGSEQYF
- - TRBJ2-5 TRBV7-2 TGTGCCAGCAGCGTCCACGGGGCAGGGGCCCAAGAGACCCAGTACTTC CASSVHGAGAQETQYF
- TRBD1 TRBJ1-2 TRBV28 TGTGCCAGCAGTCTCCTCCCGGGACAGGGAATGTTAGGCTACACCTTC CASSLLPGQGMLGYTF
- - TRBJ2-1 TRBV28 TGTGCCAGTGGGGCACCAGAGCAGTTCTTC CASGAPEQFF
- TRBD2 TRBJ2-7 TRBV29-1 TGCAGCGTTGGGTTAGCGGGCAGAGGCCCCTACGAGCAGTACTTC CSVGLAGRGPYEQYF
- TRBD2 TRBJ2-2 TRBV4-3 TGCGCCAGCAGCCAAGAAGGGGCGGCTAGCGGGAGTCTGGGCACCGGGGAGCTGTTTTTT CASSQEGAASGSLGTGELFF
- - TRBJ1-5 TRBV28 TGTGCCAGCAGTTTAGGGGTCCCTGGTCAGCCCCAGCATTTT CASSLGVPGQPQHF
- - TRBJ2-1 TRBV10-3 TGTGCCATCAGTGAGGGGACTCCTGAGCAGTTCTTC CAISEGTPEQFF
once - TRBJ2-7 TRBV4-1 TGCGCCAGCAGCCCCCGAACGTGGACACCACACAGTTCCTACGAGCAGTACTTC CASSPRTWTPHSSYEQYF
- - TRBJ1-1 TRBV28 TGTGCCAGCAGTCTACTTAACACTGAAGCTTTCTTT CASSLLNTEAFF
few TRBD2 TRBJ2-3 TRBV27 TGTGCCAGCAGGCGACTAGCGGTAGGCACAGATACGCAGTATTTT CASRRLAVGTDTQYF
- - TRBJ1-3 TRBV28 TGTGCCAGCAGTTATAGTAAGACAGTCTCTGGAAACACCATATATTTT CASSYSKTVSGNTIYF
- TRBD1 TRBJ2-7 TRBV6-1 TGTGCCAGCAGTGGGGACAGGGGTCACGAGCAGTACTTC CASSGDRGHEQYF
few - TRBJ1-1 TRBV5-4 TGTGCCAGCAGCGTCATTCAGGGGAACACTGAAGCTTTCTTT CASSVIQGNTEAFF
- TRBD2 TRBJ2-2 TRBV9 TGTGCCAGCAGCGTAGGAGCGGGAAGGGGCACCGGGGAGCTGTTTTTT CASSVGAGRGTGELFF
- - TRBJ2-5 TRBV6-4 TGTGCCAGCTGTGGGGGAATTAGGGAGACCCAGTACTTC CASCGGIRETQYF
- - TRBJ2-7 TRBV28 TGTGCCAGCAGGCCCCGTTTGGACCTCCGGGAGCAGTACTTC CASRPRLDLREQYF
once - TRBJ2-6 TRBV15 TGTGCCACCAGCAAATCTGGGGCCAACGTCCTGACTTTC CATSKSGANVLTF
few - TRBJ2-1 TRBV4-3 TGCGCCAGCAGCCCAGAGCCCAGGGGAAATGAGCAGTTCTTC CASSPEPRGNEQFF
- - TRBJ2-7 TRBV2 TGTGCCAGCGATCCCGGGTCCGGCTACGAGCAGTACTTC CASDPGSGYEQYF
- - TRBJ2-7 TRBV5-4 TGTGCCAGCAGCTTGGCGGCAGGGGCCTACGAGCAGTACTTC CASSLAAGAYEQYF
- - TRBJ2-1 TRBV7-2 TGTGCCAGCCAGCCGGCAGGCAGCTACAATGAGCAGTTCTTC CASQPAGSYNEQFF
- TRBD2 TRBJ2-1 TRBV7-2 TGTGCCAGCAGCCCAGTTACTAGCGTTCGGGAGCAGTTCTTC CASSPVTSVREQFF
- - TRBJ2-1 TRBV5-1 TGCGCCAGCAGCTTGTTCCCCCACCCCACGAACAATGAGCAGTTCTTC CASSLFPHPTNNEQFF
few TRBD2 TRBJ2-3 TRBV6-1 TGTGCCAGCAGTGAACTAGCGGGAGGGCCAGATACGCAGTATTTT CASSELAGGPDTQYF
- - TRBJ2-2 TRBV11-2 TGTGCCAGCAGCTTAGGACAGATCCAGACCGGGGAGCTGTTTTTT CASSLGQIQTGELFF
- - TRBJ1-4 TRBV5-1 TGCGCCAGCAGCTTGGTTAATTCGTATAGTGAAAAACTGTTTTTT CASSLVNSYSEKLFF
few TRBD1 TRBJ1-4 TRBV2 TGTGCCAGCAGTGTCGGACTCCGGGACAGTCTGTTTTTT CASSVGLRDSLFF
- - TRBJ2-2 TRBV10-2 TGCGCCAGCAGGGAGAACACCGGGGAGCTGTTTTTT CASRENTGELFF
- - TRBJ1-2 TRBV30 TGTGCCTGGAGTGGCGGAGGTGGCTACACCTTC CAWSGGGGYTF
- TRBD1 TRBJ2-3 TRBV7-3 TGTGCCAGCAGCGCTGGGACAGGGGGTACGCAGTATTTT CASSAGTGGTQYF
- TRBD1 TRBJ1-5 TRBV27 TGTGCCAGCAGTTTAACGCGACAGGGGACGCCCCAGCATTTT CASSLTRQGTPQHF
- - TRBJ1-1 TRBV7-2 TGTGCCAGCAGCTCCCGAGGCTTCGCTGAAGCTTTCTTT CASSSRGFAEAFF